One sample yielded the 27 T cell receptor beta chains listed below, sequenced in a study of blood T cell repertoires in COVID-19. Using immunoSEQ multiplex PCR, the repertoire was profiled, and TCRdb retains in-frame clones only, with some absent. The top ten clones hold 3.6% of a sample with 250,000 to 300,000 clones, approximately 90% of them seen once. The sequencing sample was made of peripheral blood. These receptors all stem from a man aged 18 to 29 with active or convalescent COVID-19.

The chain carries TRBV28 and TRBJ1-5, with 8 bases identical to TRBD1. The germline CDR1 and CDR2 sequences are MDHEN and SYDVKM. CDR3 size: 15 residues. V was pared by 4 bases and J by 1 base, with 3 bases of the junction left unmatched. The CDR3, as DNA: TGTGCCAGCAGTTCTAGACAGGGGAGCAATCAGCCCCAGCATTTT. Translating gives CASSSRQGSNQPQHF.

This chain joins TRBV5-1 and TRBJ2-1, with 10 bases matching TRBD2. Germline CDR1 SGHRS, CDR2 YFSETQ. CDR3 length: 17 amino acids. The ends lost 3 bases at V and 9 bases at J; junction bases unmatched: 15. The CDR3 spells CASSSRPLAGGGGEQFF. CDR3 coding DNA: TGCGCCAGCAGCTCCAGACCCTTAGCGGGAGGCGGGGGTGAGCAGTTCTTC.

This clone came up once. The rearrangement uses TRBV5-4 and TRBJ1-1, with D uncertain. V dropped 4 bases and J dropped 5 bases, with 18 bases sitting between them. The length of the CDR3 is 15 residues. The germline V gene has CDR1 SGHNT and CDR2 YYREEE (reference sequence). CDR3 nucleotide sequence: TGTGCCAGCAGCCTCCCGGTCAGCGGGCGGACTGAAGCTTTCTTT. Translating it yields CASSLPVSGRTEAFF. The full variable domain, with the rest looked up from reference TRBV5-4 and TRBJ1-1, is ETGVTQSPTHLIKTRGQQVTLRCSSQSGHNTVSWYQQALGQGPQFIFQYYREEENGRGNFPPRFSGLQFPNYSSELNVNALELDDSALYLCASSLPVSGRTEAFFGQGTRLTVV.

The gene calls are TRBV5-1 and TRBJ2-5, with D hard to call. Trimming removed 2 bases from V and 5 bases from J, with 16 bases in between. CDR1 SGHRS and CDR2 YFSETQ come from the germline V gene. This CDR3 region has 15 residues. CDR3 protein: CASSFRFPGEETQYF. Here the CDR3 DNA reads TGCGCCAGCAGCTTTCGGTTTCCGGGTGAGGAGACCCAGTACTTC.

For the CDR3, the DNA is TGTGCCAGCAGTTCCCTCCAGGGTTATGGGGCCAACGTCCTGACTTTC. Protein: CASSSLQGYGANVLTF. V and J are TRBV27 and TRBJ2-6, with a weak D call TRBD1 (5 bases). Trimming pared 4 bases from V and 3 bases from J, leaving 13 bases between. This CDR3 is built from 16 residues. CDR1 is MNHEY, CDR2 SMNVEV, per germline (reference sequence). The full variable domain, completed using reference TRBV27 and TRBJ2-6, is EAQVTQNPRYLITVTGKKLTVTCSQNMNHEYMSWYRQDPGLGLRQIYYSMNVEVTDKGDVPEGYKVSRKEKRNFPLILESPSPNQTSLYFCASSSLQGYGANVLTFGAGSRLTVL.

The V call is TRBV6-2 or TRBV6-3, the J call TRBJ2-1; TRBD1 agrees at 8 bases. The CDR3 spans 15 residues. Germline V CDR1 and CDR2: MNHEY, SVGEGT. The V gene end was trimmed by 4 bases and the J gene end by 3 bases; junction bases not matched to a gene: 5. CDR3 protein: CASSFQGALYNEQFF. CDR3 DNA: TGTGCCAGCAGTTTCCAGGGGGCTCTCTACAATGAGCAGTTCTTC.

This chain's CDR3 is CASSAVAGGRDTQYF. CDR3 nucleotides: TGTGCCAGCAGTGCGGTAGCGGGGGGGCGAGATACGCAGTATTTT. The rearrangement links TRBV2 to TRBJ2-3, with 11 bases aligning to TRBD2. The CDR3 has 15 amino acids. The V gene's germline CDR1 is SNHLY and CDR2 FYNNEI. V lost 4 bases and J lost 5; bases outside the gene matches: 5.

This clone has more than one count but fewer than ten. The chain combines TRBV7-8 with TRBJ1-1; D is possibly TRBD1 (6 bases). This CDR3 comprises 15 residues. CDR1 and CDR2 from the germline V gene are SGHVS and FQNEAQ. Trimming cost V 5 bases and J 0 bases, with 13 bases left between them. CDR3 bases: TGTGCCAGCAGCGCCTTGAGGGGGTTGAACACTGAAGCTTTCTTT. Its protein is CASSALRGLNTEAFF.

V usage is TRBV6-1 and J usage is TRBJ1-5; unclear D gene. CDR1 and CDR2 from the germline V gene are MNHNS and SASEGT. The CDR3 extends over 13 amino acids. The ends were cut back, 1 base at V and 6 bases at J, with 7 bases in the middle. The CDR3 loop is CASSEVESQPQHF. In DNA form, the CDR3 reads TGTGCCAGCAGTGAAGTCGAGAGTCAGCCCCAGCATTTT.

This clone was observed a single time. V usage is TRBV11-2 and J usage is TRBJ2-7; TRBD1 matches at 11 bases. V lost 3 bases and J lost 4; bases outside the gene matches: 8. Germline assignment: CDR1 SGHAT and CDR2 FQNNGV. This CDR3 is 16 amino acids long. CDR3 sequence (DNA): TGTGCCAGCAGCTTCGCCGGGACAGGGGGTGCTTACGAGCAGTACTTC. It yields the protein CASSFAGTGGAYEQYF.

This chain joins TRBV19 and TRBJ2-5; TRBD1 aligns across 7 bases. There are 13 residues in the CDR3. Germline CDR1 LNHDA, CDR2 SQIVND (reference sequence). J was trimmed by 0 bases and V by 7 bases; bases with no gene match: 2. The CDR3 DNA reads TGTGCCAGTAACCAGGGGGACCAAGAGACCCAGTACTTC. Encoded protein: CASNQGDQETQYF.

CDR3 nucleotides: TGTGCCAGTCGAATTGGGGGGAGGGCCGGGGAGCTGTTTTTT. This gives the protein CASRIGGRAGELFF. The rearrangement links TRBV19 to TRBJ2-2, with 7 nucleotides matching TRBD2. Trimming cost V 8 bases and J 6 bases; bases outside gene matches: 9. Per germline, CDR1 LNHDA and CDR2 SQIVND (reference sequence). This CDR3 has 14 residues.

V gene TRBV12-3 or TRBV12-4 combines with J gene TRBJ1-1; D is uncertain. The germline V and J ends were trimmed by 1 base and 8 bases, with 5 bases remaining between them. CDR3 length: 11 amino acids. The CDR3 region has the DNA TGTGCCAGCAGTTTAGGGCAGGAAGCTTTCTTT. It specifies CASSLGQEAFF.

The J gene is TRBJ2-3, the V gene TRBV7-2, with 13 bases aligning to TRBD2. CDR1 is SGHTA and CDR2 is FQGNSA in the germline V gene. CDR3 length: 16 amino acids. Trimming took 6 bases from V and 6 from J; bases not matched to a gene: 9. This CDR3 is CASSLLAGGGWDTQYF. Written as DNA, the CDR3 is TGTGCCAGCAGTTTACTAGCGGGAGGGGGATGGGATACGCAGTATTTT.

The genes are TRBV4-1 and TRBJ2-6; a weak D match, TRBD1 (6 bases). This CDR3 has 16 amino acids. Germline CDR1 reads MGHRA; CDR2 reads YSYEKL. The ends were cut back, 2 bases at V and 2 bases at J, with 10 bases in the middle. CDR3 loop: CASSQISGAGANVLTF. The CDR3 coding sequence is TGCGCCAGCAGCCAAATATCAGGGGCTGGGGCCAACGTCCTGACTTTC.

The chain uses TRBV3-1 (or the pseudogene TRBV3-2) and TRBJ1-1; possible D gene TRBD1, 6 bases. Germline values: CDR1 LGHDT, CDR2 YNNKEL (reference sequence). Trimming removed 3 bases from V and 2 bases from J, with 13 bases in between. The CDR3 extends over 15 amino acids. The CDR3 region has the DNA TGTGCCAGCAGCCATGACGGGACACCCAACACTGAAGCTTTCTTT. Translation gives CASSHDGTPNTEAFF.

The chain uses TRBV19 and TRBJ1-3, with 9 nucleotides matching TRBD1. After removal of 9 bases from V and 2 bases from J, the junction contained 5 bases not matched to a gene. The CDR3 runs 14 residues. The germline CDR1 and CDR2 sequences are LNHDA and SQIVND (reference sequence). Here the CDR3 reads CASGDRETGNTIYF. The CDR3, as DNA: TGTGCCAGCGGGGACAGGGAGACTGGAAACACCATATATTTT.

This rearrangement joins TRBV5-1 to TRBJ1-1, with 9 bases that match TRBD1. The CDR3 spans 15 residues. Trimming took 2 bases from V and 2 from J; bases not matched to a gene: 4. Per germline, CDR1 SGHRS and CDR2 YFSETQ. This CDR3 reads CASSLRTGENTEAFF. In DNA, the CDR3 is TGCGCCAGCAGCTTAAGGACAGGGGAAAACACTGAAGCTTTCTTT.

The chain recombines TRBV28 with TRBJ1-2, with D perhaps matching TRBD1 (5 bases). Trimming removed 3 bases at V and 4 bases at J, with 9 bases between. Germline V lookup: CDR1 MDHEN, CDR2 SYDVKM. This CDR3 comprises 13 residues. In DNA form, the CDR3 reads TGTGCCAGCAGTTTTTCAGGGCTCTATGGCTACACCTTC. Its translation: CASSFSGLYGYTF.

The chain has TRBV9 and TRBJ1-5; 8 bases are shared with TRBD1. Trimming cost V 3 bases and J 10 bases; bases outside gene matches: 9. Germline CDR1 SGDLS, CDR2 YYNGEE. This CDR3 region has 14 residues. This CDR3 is CASSGPGQVEPQHF. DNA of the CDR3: TGTGCCAGCAGCGGGCCGGGACAGGTCGAACCCCAGCATTTT.

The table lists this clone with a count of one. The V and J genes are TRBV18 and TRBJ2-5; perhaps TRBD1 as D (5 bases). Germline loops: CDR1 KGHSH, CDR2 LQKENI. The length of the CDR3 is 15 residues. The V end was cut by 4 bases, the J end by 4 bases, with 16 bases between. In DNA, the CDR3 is TGTGCCAGCTCACGGGCGACAGCGTCGTTAGAGACCCAGTACTTC. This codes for CASSRATASLETQYF. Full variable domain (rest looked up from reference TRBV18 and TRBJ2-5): NAGVMQNPRHLVRRRGQEARLRCSPMKGHSHVYWYRQLPEEGLKFMVYLQKENIIDESGMPKERFSAEFPKEGPSILRIQQVVRGDSAAYFCASSRATASLETQYFGPGTRLLVL.

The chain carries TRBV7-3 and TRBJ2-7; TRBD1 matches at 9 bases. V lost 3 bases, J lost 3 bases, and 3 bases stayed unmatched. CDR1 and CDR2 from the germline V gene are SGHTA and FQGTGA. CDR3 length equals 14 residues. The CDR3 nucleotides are TGTGCCAGCAGCTTGGGACAGGGACGCTACGAGCAGTACTTC. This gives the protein CASSLGQGRYEQYF.

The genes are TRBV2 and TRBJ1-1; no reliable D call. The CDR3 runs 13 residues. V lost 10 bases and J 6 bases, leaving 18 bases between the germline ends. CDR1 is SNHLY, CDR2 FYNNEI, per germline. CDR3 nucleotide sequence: TGTGCCACCTCCTGGGCACCTTCTCCTGAAGCTTTCTTT. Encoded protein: CATSWAPSPEAFF.

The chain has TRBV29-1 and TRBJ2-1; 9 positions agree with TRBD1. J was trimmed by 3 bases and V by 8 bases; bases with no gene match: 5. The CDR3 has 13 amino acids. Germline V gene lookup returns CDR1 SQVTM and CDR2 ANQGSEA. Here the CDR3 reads CSTDRGFYNEQFF. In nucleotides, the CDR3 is TGCAGCACGGACAGGGGATTCTACAATGAGCAGTTCTTC.

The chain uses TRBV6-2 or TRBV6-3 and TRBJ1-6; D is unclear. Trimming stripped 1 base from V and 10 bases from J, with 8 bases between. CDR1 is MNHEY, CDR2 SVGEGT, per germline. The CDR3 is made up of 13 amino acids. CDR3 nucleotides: TGTGCCAGCAGTTACTTCGACGGGTCACCCCTCCACTTT. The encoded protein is CASSYFDGSPLHF.

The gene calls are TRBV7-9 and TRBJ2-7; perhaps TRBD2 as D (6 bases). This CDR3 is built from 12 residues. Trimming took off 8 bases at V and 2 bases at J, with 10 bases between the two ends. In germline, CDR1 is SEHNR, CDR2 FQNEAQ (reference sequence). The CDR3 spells CASGTGAYEQYF. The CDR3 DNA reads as TGTGCCAGCGGGACGGGGGCCTACGAGCAGTACTTC. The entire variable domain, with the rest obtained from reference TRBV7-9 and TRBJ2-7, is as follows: DTGVSQNPRHKITKRGQNVTFRCDPISEHNRLYWYRQTLGQGPEFLTYFQNEAQLEKSRLLSDRFSAERPKGSFSTLEIQRTEQGDSAMYLCASGTGAYEQYFGPGTRLTVT.

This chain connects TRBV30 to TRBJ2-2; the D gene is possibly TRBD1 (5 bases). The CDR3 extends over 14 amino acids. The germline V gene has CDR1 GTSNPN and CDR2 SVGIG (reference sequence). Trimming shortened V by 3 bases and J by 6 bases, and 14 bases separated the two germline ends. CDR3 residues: CAWRQGSMAGELFF. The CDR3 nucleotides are TGTGCCTGGAGGCAGGGTAGTATGGCCGGGGAGCTGTTTTTT.